The text below deals with one T cell receptor beta chain. These data come from a study of blood T cell repertoires in COVID-19. In the study overall: Researchers got acute and convalescent COVID-19 samples from the United States, Italy and Spain. T cells, B-cell-depleted T cells, or PBMCs supplied cDNA or gDNA.

CDR3 length: 14 amino acids. The junction had 4 bases not matched to a gene; V was cut back by 4 bases and J by 4 bases. Germline CDR1 and CDR2: SGHRS and YFSETQ. Original processing notes: For nucleated cells, counts were estimated from reference gene primer amplification. TCRdb keeps only in-frame clones here, not all; method: immunoSEQ multiplex PCR. The V and J calls and clone size come from that table; D and trimming were worked out from the DNA. The sample has roughly 15,000 clones, approximately 80% seen once; the top ten hold about a quarter. Sequencing used peripheral blood. The chain joins TRBV5-1 to TRBJ1-2; 10 nucleotides agree with TRBD1. This TCR was recovered from a woman aged 50 to 65 with active or convalescent COVID-19. In nucleotides, the CDR3 is TGCGCCAGCAGCCTGGGACAGGGGAGCTATGGCTACACCTTC. It is translated as CASSLGQGSYGYTF.